This T cell receptor beta chain appears in the sequencing data of a study of resident and recirculating memory T cells in vitiligo. Study overall: Genomic DNA was extracted from whole homogenized samples, with no cell sorting. Study conclusions and caveats: Sequences differed between biopsy sites and patients, suggesting private specificity.

Stable patients also lacked confetti depigmentation, a sign of active vitiligo. Patients who had received treatment within the previous three months were excluded. As to this clone: Its matching antigen is unknown.

Method: immunoSEQ multiplex PCR; TCRdb's copy keeps in-frame clones and lacks some. The sample lists roughly 80,000 clones, 92% occurring once. The germline CDR1 and CDR2 sequences are SNHLY and FYNNEI. This CDR3 has 17 residues. The V gene end was trimmed by 7 bases and the J gene end by 6 bases; junction bases not matched to a gene: 15. Sequenced: blood. The TCR sequence derives from a male donor with vitiligo. The V call is TRBV2, the J call TRBJ1-5; 10 bases line up with TRBD1. The CDR3 nucleotides read TGTGCCAGCATGTCCCGGGACAGGGGTTTAGGTGGTCAGCCCCAGCATTTT. Translation gives CASMSRDRGLGGQPQHF.